This TCR beta chain was retrieved from a study of blood T cell repertoires in COVID-19. Study-level background: Samples of COVID-19 (acute and convalescent) were obtained from the United States, Italy and Spain. PBMCs, B-cell-depleted T cells, or T cells were the source of the cDNA or gDNA that made up the material.

The assay was immunoSEQ multiplex PCR, and TCRdb's table has in-frame clones only and misses some. The sample has roughly 300,000 clones; 65% to 90% are singletons. Germline V gives CDR1 MNHEY, CDR2 SVGAGI. The CDR3 consists of 13 residues. V was pared by 6 bases and J by 7 bases, with 4 bases of the junction left unmatched. The participants were between about 18 and 90 years old and came from about two dozen US areas. Cohorts were based on clinical histories the participants reported. V is TRBV6-5 and J is TRBJ1-3; 9 nucleotides agree with TRBD1. This TCR derives from a woman between 40 and 55 years old with acute COVID-19. Input material: PBMCs or T cells enriched from blood (not recorded which). The CDR3 nucleotides read TGTGCCAGCAGCCCCGGACAGGGGAACACCATATATTTT. Its translation is CASSPGQGNTIYF.